This is a list of T cell receptor beta chains from one sample in a study of relationships among human T cell subsets. TCRdb itself ran the multiplex PCR reads through MiXCR, one entry per CDR3 protein. The sample lists 7,000 to 8,500 distinct CDR3 sequences, just under 70% occurring once. What was sequenced was naive and transitional (CD45RA+) T cells sorted from blood. The receptor set was obtained from a man aged 35 to 55 in good health. The CDR3 runs from the conserved cysteine through the conserved F or W. Each record gives: CDR3 protein, CDR3 DNA, V gene, D gene, clone size, J gene. The D gene is left open where the match is weak. Expanded clones get a size class; other rows say once, few or many, or leave the size out.

CASSHGNWPGKNIQYF,TGCGCCAGCAGCCATGGGAATTGGCCTGGCAAAAACATTCAGTACTTC,TRBV4-1,.,once,TRBJ2-4
CASSQDPAGGSTDTQYF,TGTGCCAGCAGCCAAGATCCGGCGGGGGGGAGCACAGATACGCAGTATTTT,TRBV4-2,TRBD2,.,TRBJ2-3
CVSSYSIIGPSGTHYEQYF,TGTGTCAGCAGTTACTCGATAATTGGTCCTAGCGGGACCCACTACGAGCAGTACTTC,TRBV6-6,TRBD2,.,TRBJ2-7
CASSLGGLQPQHF,TGTGCCAGCAGCTTAGGGGGGCTCCAGCCCCAGCATTTT,TRBV13,.,.,TRBJ1-5
CASRARPSSYEQYF,TGTGCCAGCAGAGCGCGGCCCAGCTCCTACGAGCAGTACTTC,TRBV28,.,.,TRBJ2-7
CASSALAVNSYNEQFF,TGTGCCAGCAGTGCCCTAGCGGTAAACTCCTACAATGAGCAGTTCTTC,TRBV28,TRBD2,.,TRBJ2-1
CATRGANTEAFF,TGTGCCACCCGTGGCGCGAACACTGAAGCTTTCTTT,TRBV6-2/TRBV6-3,.,few,TRBJ1-1
CASSLLTGTRSNEQFF,TGTGCCAGCAGCCTCCTCACCGGGACTAGGTCCAATGAGCAGTTCTTC,TRBV14,TRBD2,.,TRBJ2-1
CASSQEGTGREQYF,TGTGCCAGCAGCCAAGAGGGGACAGGACGGGAGCAGTACTTC,TRBV4-2,TRBD1,.,TRBJ2-7
CASSGTPGQRGDQPQHF,TGTGCCAGTAGTGGTACACCGGGACAGAGAGGGGATCAGCCCCAGCATTTT,TRBV19,TRBD1,.,TRBJ1-5
CASSSTVGTEAFF,TGTGCCAGCAGTTCTACGGTGGGCACTGAAGCTTTCTTT,TRBV27,.,.,TRBJ1-1
CASSMGYYNEQFF,TGTGCCAGTAGCATGGGGTACTACAATGAGCAGTTCTTC,TRBV19,.,few,TRBJ2-1
CASSFTRNTEAFF,TGTGCCAGCAGTTTTACCCGTAACACTGAAGCTTTCTTT,TRBV12-3/TRBV12-4,.,.,TRBJ1-1
CSVEDWREVGEQFF,TGCAGCGTTGAAGATTGGCGGGAGGTTGGTGAGCAGTTCTTC,TRBV29-1,TRBD2,.,TRBJ2-1
CAIMETYGYTF,TGTGCCATCATGGAGACCTATGGGTACACCTTC,TRBV28,.,.,TRBJ1-2
CASSDVGTDTQYF,TGTGCCAGCAGTGATGTGGGCACAGATACGCAGTATTTT,TRBV2,.,.,TRBJ2-3
CSARGGYGGSYNEQFF,TGCAGTGCTAGAGGTGGCTATGGGGGATCCTACAATGAGCAGTTCTTC,TRBV20-1,.,.,TRBJ2-1
CASSLVPGTSYEQYF,TGTGCCAGCAGCTTAGTCCCGGGAACCTCCTACGAGCAGTACTTC,TRBV7-9,.,medium-sized,TRBJ2-7